This TCR beta chain is from a study of T-cell reconstitution after alpha-beta-depleted transplantation in children. The CDR3 totals 17 residues. Trimming took 5 bases from V and 2 from J, leaving 22 bases between them. In germline, CDR1 is SGHVS, CDR2 FQNEAQ. Preparation of the TCRbeta library was carried out with unique molecular identifiers. MiXCR, applied by TCRdb to the PCR reads, yields one record per CDR3 protein. The data show around 300,000 distinct CDR3 sequences, about 7.3% seen once. Concerning this clonotype itself: Its antigen is currently unknown.

Study conclusions and caveats: Most T-cell counts and diversity one year after the transplant came from T cells that were newly produced. Surviving recipient T cells and intrathymic progenitors accounted for some patients' high TCRbeta diversity at day 60.

This material consisted of peripheral blood, taken 360 days after TCRalphabeta/CD19-depleted stem cell transplant. The origin of this receptor is a female patient aged 2 to 10 who had a stem cell transplant for Fanconi anemia, so the T cells may come from the graft donor. This sequence joins TRBV7-8 and TRBJ2-7, with D tentatively TRBD2 (5 bases). Here the CDR3 reads CASSDYYRVPGAYEQYV. CDR3 in DNA: TGTGCCAGCAGCGACTATTACCGGGTCCCCGGAGCCTACGAGCAGTACGTC.